These 27 T cell receptor beta chains share one sample of origin, sequenced in a study of PD-1 blockade in classical Hodgkin lymphoma. TCRdb keeps only in-frame clones here, not all; method: immunoSEQ multiplex PCR. Of tens of thousands of clones listed, around three quarters are singletons. Relapse was seen in all patients after autologous stem cell transplantation, and brentuximab vedotin exposure was variable. Source: peripheral blood mononuclear cells (PBMCs), taken before the second cycle of nivolumab. Receptors were obtained from a human donor with classical Hodgkin lymphoma.

This CDR3 is CAWNWAPQETQYF. As DNA, the CDR3 is TGTGCCTGGAACTGGGCACCACAAGAGACCCAGTACTTC. The rearrangement links TRBV30 to TRBJ2-5; D call uncertain. Looked up from germline, CDR1 is GTSNPN and CDR2 is SVGIG (reference sequence). V lost 4 bases to trimming and J lost 2 bases, with 11 bases between them. The CDR3 extends over 13 amino acids.

The genes are TRBV10-3 and TRBJ1-2; 12 bases line up with TRBD1. The CDR3 loop spans 15 amino acids. Germline V gene lookup returns CDR1 ENHRY and CDR2 SYGVKD. V dropped 4 bases and J dropped 6; count of bases not matched to a gene: 6. The CDR3 here is CAISVAGTGGHGYTF. The CDR3 DNA is TGTGCCATCAGTGTCGCCGGGACAGGGGGCCATGGCTACACCTTC.

V is TRBV27 and J is TRBJ2-3; TRBD2 agrees at 9 bases. V lost 5 bases and J lost 6; bases outside the gene matches: 9. The CDR3 consists of 15 residues. Germline CDR1 MNHEY, CDR2 SMNVEV (reference sequence). CDR3 residues: CASSPPAGGFDTQYF. CDR3 bases: TGTGCCAGCAGTCCCCCGGCGGGAGGGTTCGATACGCAGTATTTT.

The chain couples TRBV5-4 to TRBJ2-1; 9 nucleotides align to TRBD2. V was clipped by 4 bases and J by 4 bases; unmatched bases: 12. The CDR3 runs to 17 residues. The germline V gene has CDR1 SGHNT and CDR2 YYREEE (reference sequence). The CDR3 DNA reads TGTGCCAGCAGCCAGGGGGGTGGACTAGCGACATACAATGAGCAGTTCTTC. Its protein is CASSQGGGLATYNEQFF.

In this sample, this clone is medium-sized (0.01 to 0.1%). The gene calls are TRBV6-5 and TRBJ2-1; D could derive from TRBD1 or TRBD2 (5 bases each). Deletions cut 7 bases from V and 0 bases from J, with 13 bases between. The CDR3 consists of 15 residues. The V gene's germline CDR1 is MNHEY and CDR2 SVGAGI. The CDR3 is CASTVGTSSYNEQFF. The CDR3 coding sequence is TGTGCCAGCACAGTGGGGACCAGCTCCTACAATGAGCAGTTCTTC.

The chain recombines TRBV12-2 with TRBJ1-5; no DNA check was done on the table's D call, TRBD1. TRBV12-2 is annotated as a pseudogene. The CDR3 is made up of 14 amino acids. The CDR3 loop reads CASRFGQFFMPQHF. The CDR3 nucleotides read TGTGCAAGTCGCTTTGGACAGTTTTTTATGCCCCAGCATTTT.

The chain links TRBV5-4 to TRBJ2-7; D is undetermined. V lost 2 bases and J 6 bases, leaving 9 bases between the germline ends. The CDR3 is made up of 12 amino acids. Germline CDR1 reads SGHNT; CDR2 reads YYREEE (reference sequence). The CDR3 bases are TGTGCCAGCAGCTTACGAGGAACCGAGCAGTACTTC. The encoded protein is CASSLRGTEQYF.

The chain carries TRBV4-3 and TRBJ1-2; D is unresolved. Trimming shortened V by 6 bases and J by 1 base, and 15 bases separated the two germline ends. CDR3 size: 15 residues. Germline CDR1 and CDR2: LGHNA and YSLEER. The CDR3 bases are TGCGCCAGCAGGTCGTCGCAGGCGATTAACTATGGCTACACCTTC. Residues: CASRSSQAINYGYTF.

The rearrangement links TRBV28 to TRBJ1-3; tentatively, D is TRBD1 (5 bases). Germline lookup yields CDR1 MDHEN and CDR2 SYDVKM. V lost 6 bases and J lost 0, with 12 bases in between. The CDR3 totals 15 residues. The CDR3 DNA is TGTGCCAGCAGCCGACGACAGTTCTCTGGAAACACCATATATTTT. This gives the protein CASSRRQFSGNTIYF.

The chain carries TRBV7-2 and TRBJ1-3, with 9 bases lining up with TRBD1. The V and J ends lost 5 bases and 2 bases, in that order; junction bases with no gene match: 7. Germline CDR1 and CDR2: SGHTA and FQGNSA. This CDR3 contains 16 residues. The CDR3 is CASSPGTGHAGNTIYF. The CDR3 coding sequence is TGTGCCAGCAGCCCCGGGACAGGGCACGCTGGAAACACCATATATTTT.

The rearrangement uses TRBV5-6 and TRBJ2-7, with D hard to call. Trimming removed 5 bases at V and 3 bases at J, with 15 bases between. The CDR3 covers 14 residues. Germline values: CDR1 SGHDT, CDR2 YYEEEE. The CDR3, as DNA: TGTGCCAGCAGTACTACCGGGCTACTCTACGAGCAGTACTTC. Translating gives CASSTTGLLYEQYF.

The chain combines TRBV7-3 with TRBJ1-2; 8 bases fit TRBD1. The ends lost 5 bases at V and 7 bases at J; junction bases unmatched: 12. The CDR3 contains 15 residues. CDR1 and CDR2 (germline): SGHTA, FQGTGA. The CDR3 protein is CASSALGQGVGGYTF. The CDR3 DNA follows: TGTGCCAGCAGCGCCTTAGGACAGGGTGTAGGTGGCTACACCTTC. The full variable domain, completed using reference TRBV7-3 and TRBJ1-2, is GAGVSQTPSNKVTEKGKYVELRCDPISGHTALYWYRQSLGQGPEFLIYFQGTGAADDSGLPNDRFFAVRPEGSVSTLKIQRTERGDSAVYLCASSALGQGVGGYTFGSGTRLTVV.

This sequence joins TRBV7-3 and TRBJ1-1, with 8 bases aligning to TRBD1. CDR3 size: 15 residues. Trimming removed 4 bases from V and 1 base from J; junction bases left unmatched: 5. Germline V gene sequence: CDR1 SGHTA, CDR2 FQGTGA. The CDR3 sequence is CASSSRDRPNTEAFF. The CDR3 DNA is TGTGCCAGCAGCTCTAGGGACAGGCCGAACACTGAAGCTTTCTTT.

This chain joins TRBV18 and TRBJ1-1; tentatively, D is TRBD1 (5 bases). The CDR3 has 13 amino acids. V was trimmed by 3 bases and J by 4 bases, leaving 9 bases between them. Germline CDR1 KGHSH, CDR2 LQKENI. CDR3 sequence (DNA): TGTGCCAGCTCACCGGGGGTTGGCACTGAAGCTTTCTTT. It codes for CASSPGVGTEAFF. The entire variable domain, with the rest obtained from reference TRBV18 and TRBJ1-1, is as follows: NAGVMQNPRHLVRRRGQEARLRCSPMKGHSHVYWYRQLPEEGLKFMVYLQKENIIDESGMPKERFSAEFPKEGPSILRIQQVVRGDSAAYFCASSPGVGTEAFFGQGTRLTVV.

The CDR3 bases are TGTGCCAGCTATTTAACGGGGGGGAACACCGGGGAGCTGTTTTTT. Its translation is CASYLTGGNTGELFF. The chain couples TRBV28 to TRBJ2-2; 7 bases match TRBD2. This CDR3 spans 15 amino acids. The V segment lost 8 bases and the J segment 1 base; nucleotides outside the gene matches: 7. Per germline, CDR1 MDHEN and CDR2 SYDVKM.

The genes are TRBV19 and TRBJ2-7; 12 nucleotides line up with TRBD2. Germline CDR1 and CDR2: LNHDA and SQIVND (reference sequence). CDR3 size: 14 residues. The junction had 4 bases not matched to a gene; V was cut back by 6 bases and J by 4 bases. The CDR3 sequence is CASSQLAGGYEQYF. The CDR3 coding sequence is TGTGCCAGTAGCCAACTAGCGGGGGGTTACGAGCAGTACTTC.

J is TRBJ2-2 and V is TRBV9; D may be TRBD1 or TRBD2 (5 bases each). Germline V CDR1 and CDR2: SGDLS, YYNGEE. V was pared by 0 bases and J by 0 bases, with 9 bases between. The CDR3 has 16 residues. CDR3 protein: CASSVGGAANTGELFF. CDR3 DNA: TGTGCCAGCAGCGTAGGAGGGGCCGCGAACACCGGGGAGCTGTTTTTT.

V gene TRBV5-1 combines with J gene TRBJ2-3; D gene unclear. Germline values: CDR1 SGHRS, CDR2 YFSETQ. This CDR3 spans 11 amino acids. Trimming took 4 bases from V and 0 from J, leaving 0 bases between them. CDR3 amino acids: CASSSTDTQYF. For the CDR3, the DNA is TGCGCCAGCAGCAGCACAGATACGCAGTATTTT.

The genes are TRBV7-8 and TRBJ1-5, with 8 bases matching TRBD1. The germline V gene has CDR1 SGHVS and CDR2 FQNEAQ. V lost 2 bases and J lost 1; bases outside the gene matches: 7. The CDR3 spans 17 residues. The CDR3 nucleotides are TGTGCCAGCAGCTTACAGGGGGCGGAGGGGAGCAATCAGCCCCAGCATTTT. This sequence encodes CASSLQGAEGSNQPQHF.

The CDR3 DNA follows: TGTGCCATCTCGCCATCTGGGGCCAATCAGCCCCAGCATTTT. Translating gives CAISPSGANQPQHF. This rearrangement joins TRBV10-3 to TRBJ1-5; D possibly corresponds to TRBD1 (5 bases). In germline, CDR1 is ENHRY, CDR2 SYGVKD. The CDR3 has 14 residues. The V and J ends lost 8 bases and 3 bases respectively, with 14 bases between them.

V is TRBV5-1 and J is TRBJ2-3; no firm D call. Germline-derived CDR1 and CDR2 are SGHRS and YFSETQ. Between the trimmed V and J ends, which lost 1 base and 7 bases, there was a span of 4 bases. There are 11 residues in the CDR3. CDR3: CASSLTNTQYF. In DNA, the CDR3 is TGCGCCAGCAGCTTGACTAATACGCAGTATTTT.

This sequence joins TRBV15 and TRBJ1-2; 9 nucleotides align to TRBD1. Germline CDR1 LNHNV, CDR2 YYDKDF (reference sequence). With V trimmed by 5 bases and J by 2 bases, 3 bases remained unmatched. The CDR3 has 14 amino acids. The DNA of the CDR3 is TGTGCCACCAGCTTAGGGACAGGGAACTATGGCTACACCTTC. Protein sequence: CATSLGTGNYGYTF.

This rearrangement joins TRBV5-1 to TRBJ2-3, with TRBD2 matching over 9 bases. Germline V CDR1 and CDR2: SGHRS, YFSETQ. The CDR3 has 16 residues. V lost 1 base to trimming and J lost 1 base; unmatched junction nucleotides: 4. The CDR3 DNA reads as TGCGCCAGCAGCTTGATCGGCGGGGGGGGCACAGATACGCAGTATTTT. Its protein is CASSLIGGGGTDTQYF.

This clone has just one count. The rearrangement links TRBV4-3 to TRBJ1-3; unclear D gene. CDR1 is LGHNA and CDR2 is YSLEER in the germline V gene. V dropped 4 bases and J dropped 0 bases, with 10 bases sitting between them. CDR3 length equals 15 residues. The CDR3 loop reads CASSRRRFSGNTIYF. CDR3 coding DNA: TGCGCCAGCAGCCGGCGTCGATTCTCTGGAAACACCATATATTTT.

A remark on this clone: The junction does not match germline at one end; this may be a read error. The chain is built from TRBV30 and TRBJ2-3, with TRBD2 as a possible D gene (6 bases). The CDR3 sequence is 10 residues long. Germline-derived CDR1 and CDR2 are GTSNPN and SVGIG (reference sequence). The CDR3 loop is CAWSHGGGSF. Here the CDR3 DNA reads TGTGCCTGGAGCCACGGAGGAGGGTCCTTT.

The V gene is TRBV19, the J gene TRBJ1-5; the D is unclear. This CDR3 is built from 17 residues. Germline V gives CDR1 LNHDA, CDR2 SQIVND (reference sequence). Trimming stripped 7 bases from V and 0 bases from J, with 19 bases between. This CDR3 is CASKPRRQRYSNQPQHF. The DNA of the CDR3 is TGTGCCAGTAAACCGCGGCGGCAGCGTTATAGCAATCAGCCCCAGCATTTT.

The CDR3 protein is CASSEEGTSAALEQYF. The DNA of the CDR3 is TGTGCCAGCAGTGAAGAGGGTACTAGCGCCGCTCTCGAGCAGTACTTC. The chain joins TRBV6-1 to TRBJ2-7, with 7 bases that match TRBD2. The CDR3 loop spans 16 amino acids. Germline CDR1 and CDR2: MNHNS and SASEGT. V was clipped by 1 base and J by 6 bases; unmatched bases: 12.